The clone carrying this T cell receptor beta chain was seen a few times. Its antigen is unidentified. This specimen comes from a study of T-cell memory formation after mild COVID-19. As for the study in general: The study found TCR clusters largely donor specific.

Study outcomes and limitations: Mainly CM and EM harbored the contracting CD4+ clones; mainly EMRA harbored the CD8+ ones. Cross-reactive memory appears to have joined, as suggested by some responding clones showing up in pre-infection memory.

From germline, CDR1 is MGHRA and CDR2 YSYEKL. Trimming stripped 8 bases from V and 2 bases from J, with 15 bases between. This CDR3 has 15 residues. TCRdb passed the 5' RACE reads through MiXCR, listing each CDR3 protein once. The profile shows 60,000 to 65,000 distinct CDR3 sequences, around 10% of them singletons. Material for sequencing was PBMCs or a T cell subset sorted from them (not recorded which). The TCR sequence derives from a man aged 18 to 29 who had mild COVID-19 (a few samples of this study predate the infection). Cell type and time point are not known. The rearrangement links TRBV4-1 to TRBJ2-2; D is possibly TRBD1 (6 bases). CDR3 in amino acids: CASENRDINTGELFF. The CDR3 DNA is TGCGCCAGCGAGAACCGGGACATTAACACCGGGGAGCTGTTTTTT.